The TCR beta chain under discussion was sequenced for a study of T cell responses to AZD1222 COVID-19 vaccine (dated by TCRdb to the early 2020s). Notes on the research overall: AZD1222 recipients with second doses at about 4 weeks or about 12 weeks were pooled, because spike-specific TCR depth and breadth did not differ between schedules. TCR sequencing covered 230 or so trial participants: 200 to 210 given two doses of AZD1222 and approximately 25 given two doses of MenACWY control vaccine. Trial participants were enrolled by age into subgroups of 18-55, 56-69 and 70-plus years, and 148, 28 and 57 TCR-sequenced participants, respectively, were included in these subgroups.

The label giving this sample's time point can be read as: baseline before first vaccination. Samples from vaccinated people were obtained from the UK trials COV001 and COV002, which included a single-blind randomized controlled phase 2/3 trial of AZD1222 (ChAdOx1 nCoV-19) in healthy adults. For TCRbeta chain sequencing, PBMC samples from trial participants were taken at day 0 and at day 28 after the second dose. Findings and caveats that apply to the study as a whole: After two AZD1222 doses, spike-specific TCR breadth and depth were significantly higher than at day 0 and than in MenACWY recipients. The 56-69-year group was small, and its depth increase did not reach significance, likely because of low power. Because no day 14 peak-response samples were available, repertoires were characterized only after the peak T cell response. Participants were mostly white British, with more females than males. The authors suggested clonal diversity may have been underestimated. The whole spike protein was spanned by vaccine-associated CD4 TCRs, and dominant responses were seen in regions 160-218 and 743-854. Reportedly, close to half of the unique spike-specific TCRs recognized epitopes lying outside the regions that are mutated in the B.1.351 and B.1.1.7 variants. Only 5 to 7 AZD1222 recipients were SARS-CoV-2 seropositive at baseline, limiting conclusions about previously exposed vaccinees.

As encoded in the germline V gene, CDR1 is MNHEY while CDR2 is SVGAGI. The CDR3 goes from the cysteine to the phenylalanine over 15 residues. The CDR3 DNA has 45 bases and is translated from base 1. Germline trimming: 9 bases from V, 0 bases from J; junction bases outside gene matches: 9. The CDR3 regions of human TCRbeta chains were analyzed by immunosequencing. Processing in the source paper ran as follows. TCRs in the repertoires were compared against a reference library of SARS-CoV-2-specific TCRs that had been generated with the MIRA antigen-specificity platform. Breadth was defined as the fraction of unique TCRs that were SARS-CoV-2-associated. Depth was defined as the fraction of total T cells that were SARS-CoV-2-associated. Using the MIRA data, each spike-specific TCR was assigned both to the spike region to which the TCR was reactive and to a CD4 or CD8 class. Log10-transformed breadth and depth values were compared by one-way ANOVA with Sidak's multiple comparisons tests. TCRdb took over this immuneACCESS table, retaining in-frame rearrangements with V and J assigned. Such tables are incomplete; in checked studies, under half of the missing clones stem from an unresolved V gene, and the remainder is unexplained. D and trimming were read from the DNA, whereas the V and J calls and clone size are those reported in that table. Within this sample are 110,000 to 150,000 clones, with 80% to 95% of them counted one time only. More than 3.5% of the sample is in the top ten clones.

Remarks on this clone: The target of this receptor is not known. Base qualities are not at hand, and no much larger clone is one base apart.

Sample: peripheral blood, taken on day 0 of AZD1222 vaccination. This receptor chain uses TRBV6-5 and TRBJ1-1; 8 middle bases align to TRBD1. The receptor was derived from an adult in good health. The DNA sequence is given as TGTGCCAGTGGGGACAGGAGTGTTATGAACACTGAAGCTTTCTTT. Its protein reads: CASGDRSVMNTEAFF.